This TCR beta chain was identified in a study of shared clonotypes between healthy human individuals. Overall study: Used for every donor were three CD4 naive, three CD4 memory, two CD8 naive and one CD8 memory plate.

Study results and caveats: Large sequencing depth failed to make sorted-subset sequencing complete, rarefaction showed.

In the authors' workflow: ImmunoSEQ sequences covered only the junction and lacked quality scores; filtering therefore differed. The method was immunoSEQ multiplex PCR; TCRdb's version includes in-frame clones alone and lacks a portion of them. V, J and clone size are taken as reported in that table, and D and trimming were inferred from the DNA itself. The profile shows some 2.3 million clones, just over 90% of them singletons. V lost 9 bases, J lost 1 base, and 14 bases lay in between. The CDR3 loop spans 14 amino acids. Germline V gene lookup returns CDR1 MNHEY and CDR2 SMNVEV (reference sequence). In the case of this clone: Its antigen remains unknown.

The chain has TRBV27 and TRBJ2-3; either TRBD1 or TRBD2 may supply D (6 bases each). The specimen sequenced was naive CD4+ T cells from PBMCs. Subset noted: CD45RA+ positively selected. The clonotype comes from a young man in good health. Some clones in this sample may be carry-over from other donors' samples. The CDR3 here is CASKGGEGTDTQYF. The CDR3 coding sequence is TGTGCCAGTAAGGGGGGAGAGGGCACAGATACGCAGTATTTT.